A single sample is the source of the 8 T cell receptor beta chains below, sequenced in a study of cytomegalovirus exposure and HLA in healthy donors. A multiplex PCR was run with 60 Vbeta primers and 13 Jbeta primers. The protocol was immunoSEQ multiplex PCR, while the TCRdb copy is restricted to in-frame clones and leaves out a portion. The table has about 140,000 clones, roughly 88% seen once; the top ten hold around 0.51%. The sequencing sample was made of PBMCs. These receptors were taken from a woman between 40 and 55 years old in good health and CMV-seronegative.

The chain links TRBV5-5 to TRBJ2-3, with 8 bases aligning to TRBD1. J was trimmed by 2 bases and V by 0 bases; bases with no gene match: 11. The V gene's germline CDR1 is SGHKS and CDR2 YYEKEE (reference sequence). The CDR3 totals 18 residues. CDR3 nucleotides: TGTGCCAGCAGCTTGGAGCTCCAGGGGGCCTACATCACAGATACGCAGTATTTT. As protein: CASSLELQGAYITDTQYF.

The genes are TRBV6-6 and TRBJ2-7, with 9 bases that match TRBD2. The CDR3 runs 15 residues. Germline CDR1 is MNHNY and CDR2 is SVGAGI (reference sequence). The ends lost 2 bases at V and 3 bases at J; junction bases unmatched: 5. The CDR3 region is CASSYGTSSLYEQYF. As DNA, the CDR3 is TGTGCCAGCAGTTACGGGACTAGCTCCCTCTACGAGCAGTACTTC.

The CDR3 protein is CATSRDGGTEQYF. CDR3 nucleotides: TGTGCCACCAGCAGAGACGGAGGGACCGAGCAGTACTTC. This chain links TRBV15 with TRBJ2-7; tentative D call: TRBD2 (6 bases). Germline CDR1 LNHNV, CDR2 YYDKDF (reference sequence). The CDR3 spans 13 residues. V lost 0 bases, J lost 6 bases, and 9 bases lay in between.

The chain combines TRBV6-5 with TRBJ1-2, with no clear D. The CDR3 covers 14 residues. The germline V and J ends were trimmed by 2 bases and 7 bases, with 14 bases remaining between them. Germline V gives CDR1 MNHEY, CDR2 SVGAGI. The CDR3 nucleotides read TGTGCCAGCAGTTACCACCCCCACACCTCTGGCTACACCTTC. Protein: CASSYHPHTSGYTF.

This chain uses TRBV2 with TRBJ1-1; TRBD1 might be the D (6 bases). V gave up 7 bases and J gave up 8 bases, with 14 bases separating them. The CDR3 totals 12 residues. The germline V gene has CDR1 SNHLY and CDR2 FYNNEI. CDR3 nucleotide sequence: TGTGCCAGCACCCCAGGGGCGCGGGAAGCTTTCTTT. As protein: CASTPGAREAFF.

As DNA, the CDR3 is TGTGCCAGCGTTCTGGGGGGTAATCAGCCCCAGCATTTT. Its protein product is CASVLGGNQPQHF. The gene calls are TRBV6-6 and TRBJ1-5; D is perhaps TRBD1 (5 bases). The length of the CDR3 is 13 residues. V was shortened by 8 bases and J by 4 bases, with 12 bases between the two germline ends. Germline CDR1 reads MNHNY; CDR2 reads SVGAGI (reference sequence).

This chain joins TRBV6-4 and TRBJ1-5; no clear D. The CDR3 has 13 amino acids. Germline V gene sequence: CDR1 MRHNA, CDR2 SNTAGT. Deletions cut 3 bases from V and 4 bases from J, with 7 bases between. The CDR3 loop reads CASSDNENQPQHF. The CDR3 DNA is TGTGCCAGCAGTGATAATGAGAATCAGCCCCAGCATTTT.

This chain uses TRBV18 with TRBJ2-3; TRBD2 is a possible D gene (6 bases). The CDR3 is 14 residues long. The V end was cut by 3 bases, the J end by 2 bases, with 9 bases between. Germline loops: CDR1 KGHSH, CDR2 LQKENI. In nucleotides, the CDR3 is TGTGCCAGCTCACCGGGACTTCTCACAGATACGCAGTATTTT. This gives the protein CASSPGLLTDTQYF.